This TCR beta chain is drawn from a study of control samples from healthy donors and cancer patients. The protocol was immunoSEQ multiplex PCR, while the TCRdb copy is restricted to in-frame clones and leaves out a portion. The sample holds around 170,000 clones, 88% seen once. This clone was counted ten times or more. This CDR3 has 16 residues. V dropped 0 bases and J dropped 2 bases, with 12 bases sitting between them. Germline V lookup: CDR1 LGHNA, CDR2 YNFKEQ. V is TRBV4-2 and J is TRBJ2-3; D is possibly TRBD1 or TRBD2 (6 bases each). The sequence was obtained from a woman younger than 45 in good health. Sequencing was carried out using blood. Here the CDR3 reads CASSQEAGGYTDTQYF. The CDR3 DNA reads as TGTGCCAGCAGCCAAGAGGCCGGGGGCTACACAGATACGCAGTATTTT.